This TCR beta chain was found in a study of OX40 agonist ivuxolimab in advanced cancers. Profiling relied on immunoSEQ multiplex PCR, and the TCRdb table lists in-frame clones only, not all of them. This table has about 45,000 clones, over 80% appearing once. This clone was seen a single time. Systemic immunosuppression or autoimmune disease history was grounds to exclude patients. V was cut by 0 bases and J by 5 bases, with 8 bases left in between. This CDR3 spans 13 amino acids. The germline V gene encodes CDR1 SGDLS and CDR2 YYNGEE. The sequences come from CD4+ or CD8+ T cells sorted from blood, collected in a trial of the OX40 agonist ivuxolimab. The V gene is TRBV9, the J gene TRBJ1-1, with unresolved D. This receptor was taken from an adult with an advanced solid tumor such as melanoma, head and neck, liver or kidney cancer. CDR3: CASSVGIGTEAFF. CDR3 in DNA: TGTGCCAGCAGCGTAGGCATCGGGACTGAAGCTTTCTTT.